Listed below are T cell receptor beta chains from one sample, sequenced in a study of tumor-infiltrating lymphocytes in primary liver carcinoma. TCRdb itself ran the multiplex PCR reads through MiXCR, one entry per CDR3 protein. This table holds approximately 340,000 distinct CDR3 sequences, roughly 61% found once. Sequencing was done on a sample of peripheral blood. The receptors shown here come from a man aged 35 to 55 with primary liver carcinoma and hepatitis B virus infection. CDR3s include the opening cysteine and the closing phenylalanine or tryptophan. Clone size is stated in some rows and not others, as once, few, many or a class when expanded.

.	TRBV11-2	TRBJ2-1	CASSAGTTGNRDEQFF
.	TRBV5-5	TRBJ1-5	CASSWRLNQPQRF
many	TRBV11-2	TRBJ2-3	CASSLNRAGSDTQYF
.	TRBV11-2	TRBJ2-6	CASSPQGYGANVLTF
.	TRBV11-3	TRBJ2-3	CASSLDSNMGTDKQYF
.	TRBV6-5	TRBJ2-7	CASSRGLAGPYEQYF
.	TRBV11-2	TRBJ2-2	CASCSGRCTGDLFF
many	TRBV14	TRBJ2-5	CASSDSRSQGGETQYF
.	TRBV20-1	TRBJ2-3	CSGLTGEKSDTQYF
.	TRBV5-1	TRBJ1-1	CASSLMGGLMNTEAFF
few	TRBV23-1	TRBJ2-7	CASSHSGLASSYEQYF
.	TRBV27	TRBJ2-3	CASSTPSTADTQYF
.	TRBV7-8	TRBJ2-2	CVSSLARTGYTGELFF
once	TRBV12-3/TRBV12-4	TRBJ2-5	CVSSYSLGSEFLAGDVIETQYF
many	TRBV6-2/TRBV6-3	TRBJ1-1	CASSFHPTEAFF
.	TRBV7-9	TRBJ2-7	CTSSSRTGDSYEQYF
.	TRBV6-2/TRBV6-3	TRBJ2-1	CASSYSLAGESSYNDQFF
many	TRBV6-1	TRBJ2-1	CASSGGTIDNEQFF
.	TRBV12-3/TRBV12-4	TRBJ2-3	CTSRPGLGIDTQYF
.	TRBV6-2/TRBV6-3	TRBJ1-3	CASSYMDGRSGYTIYF
.	TRBV25-1	TRBJ1-2	CASGDSPVGGYTF
.	TRBV29-1	TRBJ2-7	CSVRGQSSFYEQYF
.	TRBV11-2	TRBJ2-2	CASSRWGDENTGELFF
.	TRBV6-6	TRBJ1-2	CASSYSAGGDYGYTF
.	TRBV4-1	TRBJ1-5	CASNTDRAGPQHF
.	TRBV12-3/TRBV12-4	TRBJ1-5	CASSLSMGNHPQHF
.	TRBV4-2	TRBJ2-5	CAISQEHQETQYF
few	TRBV5-1	TRBJ2-1	CASSLVGTSLSSYNEQFF
.	TRBV6-1	TRBJ2-7	CASTEMGLGFYEQYF
.	TRBV11-2	TRBJ2-1	CASSTQEYGEQIF
.	TRBV10-3	TRBJ2-3	CAISKDEVTDMQYF
.	TRBV7-3	TRBJ2-3	CASTQRQGDIGTQYF
.	TRBV11-2	TRBJ2-5	CAISYNRVEETQYF
many	TRBV11-2	TRBJ2-3	CASSLPTSGASTDTQYF
once	TRBV11-2	TRBJ2-7	CVSSYGLYYEQHF
.	TRBV11-2	TRBJ2-5	CANSLESETQYF
many	TRBV29-1	TRBJ2-2	CSVVLASSWGTGELFF
.	TRBV11-2	TRBJ1-2	CASTRDLQIYGYTF
.	TRBV29-1	TRBJ2-7	CSVGTDEQYF
.	TRBV28	TRBJ2-1	CASGSSSGLNEQFF
.	TRBV25-1	TRBJ2-5	CASSERQIGETQYF
.	TRBV11-2	TRBJ2-1	CSSSLVSGVAGGSYNEQFF
.	TRBV11-2	TRBJ1-1	CASSSSGQGRVNTEAFF
.	TRBV4-2	TRBJ1-6	CACNQDDRSSPLHF
many	TRBV12-3/TRBV12-4	TRBJ2-1	CASSPAGTSGIEEQFF
.	TRBV4-3	TRBJ2-7	CANSQMSGTYEQYF
few	TRBV7-9	TRBJ2-5	CASSLGDYNWETQYF
once	TRBV6-1	TRBJ2-7	CASSERNFDYEQYF
.	TRBV4-1	TRBJ2-2	CASSQERWRGEVTGELFF
.	TRBV30	TRBJ1-4	CAWSWQGGEKLFF
.	TRBV11-2	TRBJ2-7	CASNQQGGLYEQHF
many	TRBV11-2	TRBJ2-7	CASSLTRVGEQYF
.	TRBV5-5	TRBJ2-3	CASSLRTDRTDTQYF
few	TRBV14	TRBJ2-3	CASPNLLAEGGDTQYF
.	TRBV11-2	TRBJ2-7	CASSPRVPGLSEQYF